Each of the 27 T cell receptor beta chains below was sequenced from the same sample in a study of blood T cell repertoires in COVID-19. Assay used: immunoSEQ multiplex PCR; TCRdb lists only in-frame clones, some missing. The sample shows around 220,000 clones, more than 60% of them seen only once. Sequencing used peripheral blood. The receptors derive from a woman aged 40 to 50 with active or convalescent COVID-19.

This clone showed up just once. The chain employs TRBV3-1 (or the pseudogene TRBV3-2) and TRBJ2-7; 9 bases align to TRBD1. Germline V gives CDR1 LGHDT, CDR2 YNNKEL (reference sequence). The CDR3 runs 15 residues. Trimming cost V 1 base and J 2 bases; bases outside gene matches: 3. The CDR3 DNA follows: TGTGCCAGCAGCCAAGGGGGACAGGGTCCCTACGAGCAGTACTTC. It specifies CASSQGGQGPYEQYF.

The V and J genes are TRBV6-1 and TRBJ1-5; D uncertain. CDR3 length: 16 amino acids. V was cut by 4 bases and J by 4 bases, with 17 bases left in between. Germline CDR1 and CDR2: MNHNS and SASEGT. CDR3 sequence (DNA): TGTGCCAGCAGTGGGGCCGTGGAGGCCAAAAATCAGCCCCAGCATTTT. As protein: CASSGAVEAKNQPQHF.

The chain uses TRBV5-4 and TRBJ1-2, with 9 positions matching TRBD1. Per germline, CDR1 SGHNT and CDR2 YYREEE (reference sequence). V was clipped by 4 bases and J by 5 bases; unmatched bases: 9. The CDR3 is 15 residues long. This CDR3 is CASSGQGPELYGYTF. The DNA for the CDR3 is TGTGCCAGCAGCGGACAGGGGCCGGAACTTTATGGCTACACCTTC.

This clone was counted between two and nine times. The rearrangement joins TRBV2 to TRBJ1-5, with 9 positions matching TRBD1. Germline V gene sequence: CDR1 SNHLY, CDR2 FYNNEI. The CDR3 spans 15 residues. With 5 bases clipped from V and 4 bases from J, the junction kept 6 bases outside the gene matches. The DNA of the CDR3 is TGTGCCAGCAGTAGGGACAGGGCTGAAAATCAGCCCCAGCATTTT. Encoded protein: CASSRDRAENQPQHF.

The rearrangement uses TRBV28 and TRBJ2-3, with D possibly being TRBD2 (6 bases). This CDR3 has 14 amino acids. From germline, CDR1 is MDHEN and CDR2 SYDVKM. V was trimmed by 6 bases and J by 1 base, leaving 11 bases between them. CDR3 sequence reads: CASRNGGGTDTQYF. CDR3 nucleotides: TGTGCCAGCAGAAATGGCGGGGGCACAGATACGCAGTATTTT.

V and J are TRBV18 and TRBJ2-3; weak D call: TRBD1 (6 bases). The germline V and J ends were trimmed by 3 bases and 9 bases, with 10 bases remaining between them. The CDR3 spans 12 residues. Germline CDR1 reads KGHSH; CDR2 reads LQKENI. The CDR3 region is CASSPQGQTQYF. The CDR3 nucleotides are TGTGCCAGCTCACCGCAGGGGCAGACGCAGTATTTT.

In its sample, this clone was seen once. The J gene is TRBJ2-3, the V gene TRBV7-7, with D perhaps TRBD2 (5 bases). V lost 1 base to trimming and J lost 3 bases, with 8 bases between them. Germline V gene sequence: CDR1 SSHAT, CDR2 FNYEAQ (reference sequence). The CDR3 loop spans 14 amino acids. The CDR3 reads CASSLDPGTDTQYF. CDR3 DNA: TGTGCCAGCAGCTTAGATCCGGGGACAGATACGCAGTATTTT.

This rearrangement joins TRBV28 to TRBJ2-5; 12 positions match TRBD2. The CDR3 is 16 residues long. V lost 5 bases to trimming and J lost 4 bases; unmatched junction nucleotides: 8. CDR1 is MDHEN, CDR2 SYDVKM, per germline. CDR3 nucleotides: TGTGCCAGCAGTCCCCAGACTAGCGGGGGTGGAGAGACCCAGTACTTC. This sequence encodes CASSPQTSGGGETQYF.

V and J are TRBV6-6 and TRBJ2-1; TRBD2 agrees at 11 bases. CDR1 and CDR2 from the germline V gene are MNHNY and SVGAGI (reference sequence). This CDR3 has 15 residues. V was pared by 7 bases and J by 4 bases, with 6 bases of the junction left unmatched. The CDR3 region is CASTSGTSGYNEQFF. For the CDR3, the DNA is TGTGCCAGCACCTCCGGGACTAGCGGTTACAATGAGCAGTTCTTC.

This sequence joins TRBV6-4 and TRBJ1-6; D is uncertain. CDR1 is MRHNA and CDR2 is SNTAGT in the germline V gene. Trimming took 8 bases from V and 9 from J, leaving 14 bases between them. CDR3 length equals 13 residues. DNA of the CDR3: TGTGCCAGCGGACGAACCGCGGGTTCACCCCTCCACTTT. It is translated as CASGRTAGSPLHF.

This chain uses TRBV10-3 with TRBJ1-2; D is unresolved. The CDR3 runs 13 residues. V was clipped by 6 bases and J by 8 bases, with 16 bases between them. CDR1 ENHRY and CDR2 SYGVKD come from the germline V gene. Here the CDR3 reads CAISVATPQGYTF. The CDR3 DNA reads as TGTGCCATCAGCGTAGCGACACCCCAAGGCTACACCTTC.

This clone was found a few times. The CDR3 sequence: CASIRDQANVLTF. DNA for the CDR3: TGTGCCAGCATACGGGATCAGGCCAACGTCCTGACTTTC. The chain combines TRBV2 with TRBJ2-6; TRBD2 is a possible D gene (5 bases). Germline V gene sequence: CDR1 SNHLY, CDR2 FYNNEI. CDR3 length equals 13 residues. Trimming removed 7 bases at V and 6 bases at J, with 10 bases between.

V and J are TRBV2 and TRBJ1-6; a weak D match, TRBD1 (6 bases). Germline V CDR1 and CDR2: SNHLY, FYNNEI. This CDR3 contains 14 residues. This chain's CDR3 is CGGGEFSYNSPLHF. As DNA, the CDR3 is TGTGGAGGGGGGGAATTCTCCTATAATTCACCCCTCCACTTT.

This clone was seen repeatedly, ten times or more. The J gene is TRBJ2-1, the V gene TRBV9; D is unresolved. Germline V gene sequence: CDR1 SGDLS, CDR2 YYNGEE. Trimming left V 3 bases short and J 10 bases short, with 14 bases between. The CDR3 is made up of 13 amino acids. This CDR3 reads CASSAESSGEQFF. In DNA form, the CDR3 reads TGTGCCAGCAGCGCGGAGAGTAGTGGCGAGCAGTTCTTC.

This clone has more than one count but fewer than ten. The rearrangement uses TRBV6-1 and TRBJ1-5, with 7 bases that match TRBD1. The trim removed 4 bases at V and 5 bases at J, leaving 11 bases unmatched. The CDR3 length is 16 residues. Germline lookup yields CDR1 MNHNS and CDR2 SASEGT. In nucleotides, the CDR3 is TGTGCCAGCAGTGGAGAAAACAGGGGAAGGGATCAGCCCCAGCATTTT. Translated, it gives CASSGENRGRDQPQHF.

V usage is TRBV6-1 and J usage is TRBJ1-1, with D perhaps TRBD1 (6 bases). The germline V gene has CDR1 MNHNS and CDR2 SASEGT. V gave up 2 bases and J gave up 1 base, with 14 bases separating them. CDR3 size: 16 residues. CDR3 in DNA: TGTGCCAGCAGTGAAAGGCCGACAGGTCCGAACACTGAAGCTTTCTTT. This encodes CASSERPTGPNTEAFF.

This chain connects TRBV5-5 to TRBJ1-5; D possibly corresponds to TRBD1 (6 bases). The V gene lost 2 bases and the J gene lost 5 bases, with 14 bases spanning the gap. CDR1 and CDR2 (germline): SGHKS, YYEKEE (reference sequence). The CDR3 runs 15 residues. The CDR3 DNA reads as TGTGCCAGCAGCTTAGACAGGCCCTGGGATCAGCCCCAGCATTTT. Its translation: CASSLDRPWDQPQHF.

This clone was seen once. Written as DNA, the CDR3 is TGCAGCGTTACAGAGACAGGACACGGAGAAGCTTTCTTT. As protein: CSVTETGHGEAFF. The genes are TRBV29-1 and TRBJ1-1, with a possible D match to TRBD1 (6 bases). This CDR3 is built from 13 residues. Germline V gene lookup returns CDR1 SQVTM and CDR2 ANQGSEA. The V end lost 5 bases, the J end lost 8 bases, and 18 bases lay between the germline ends.

V is TRBV18 and J is TRBJ1-3, with D hard to call. Germline assignment: CDR1 KGHSH and CDR2 LQKENI. V was cut by 8 bases and J by 0 bases, with 17 bases left in between. This CDR3 is built from 16 residues. In DNA form, the CDR3 reads TGTGCCAGCACTACCATGCAGCCGAGCTCTGGAAACACCATATATTTT. This gives the protein CASTTMQPSSGNTIYF.

This sequence joins TRBV5-4 and TRBJ1-5, with D perhaps TRBD1 (5 bases). The germline V gene has CDR1 SGHNT and CDR2 YYREEE (reference sequence). V dropped 0 bases and J dropped 1 base, with 8 bases sitting between them. The CDR3 runs 15 residues. The CDR3 region has the DNA TGTGCCAGCAGCTTGGGCGGGACGAGCAATCAGCCCCAGCATTTT. Amino acids: CASSLGGTSNQPQHF.

The CDR3 reads CASSLAAWGGAATEAFF. In DNA form, the CDR3 reads TGTGCCAGCAGTTTAGCAGCCTGGGGGGGCGCAGCCACTGAAGCTTTCTTT. This chain links TRBV28 with TRBJ1-1; D perhaps matches TRBD1 (6 bases). CDR1 and CDR2 from the germline V gene are MDHEN and SYDVKM. This CDR3 has 17 residues. V lost 2 bases and J 4 bases, leaving 20 bases between the germline ends.

CDR3 sequence: CASSSRQGSADTQYF. CDR3 sequence (DNA): TGTGCCAGCAGCTCCAGACAGGGATCGGCAGATACGCAGTATTTT. V gene TRBV7-3 combines with J gene TRBJ2-3; 7 bases are shared with TRBD1. V shed 4 bases, J shed 4 bases, and the junction held 8 bases outside the gene matches. In germline, CDR1 is SGHTA, CDR2 FQGTGA. There are 15 residues in the CDR3.

The chain couples TRBV2 to TRBJ1-6; D gene unclear. V was shortened by 0 bases and J by 13 bases, with 10 bases between the two germline ends. Germline V gene lookup returns CDR1 SNHLY and CDR2 FYNNEI. There are 13 residues in the CDR3. The CDR3 region is CASSEAVAYPLHF. CDR3 DNA sequence: TGTGCCAGCAGTGAAGCGGTCGCCTACCCCCTCCACTTT.

The chain links TRBV5-4 to TRBJ2-1; 11 nucleotides line up with TRBD2. Germline trimming cut 0 bases from V and 0 bases from J; bases unmatched to any gene: 5. Per germline, CDR1 SGHNT and CDR2 YYREEE (reference sequence). This CDR3 is built from 18 residues. CDR3 sequence reads: CASSLDLAGGPSYNEQFF. The CDR3 nucleotides read TGTGCCAGCAGCTTGGATCTAGCGGGGGGTCCCTCCTACAATGAGCAGTTCTTC. Based on the CDR3 plus reference TRBV5-4 and TRBJ2-1, the full variable domain is ETGVTQSPTHLIKTRGQQVTLRCSSQSGHNTVSWYQQALGQGPQFIFQYYREEENGRGNFPPRFSGLQFPNYSSELNVNALELDDSALYLCASSLDLAGGPSYNEQFFGPGTRLTVL.

As DNA, the CDR3 is TGTGCCAGCAGCGTTCGAGGGGGCCGACTCTCTGGAAACACCATATATTTT. Its translation is CASSVRGGRLSGNTIYF. J is TRBJ1-3 and V is TRBV9; 7 bases map to TRBD1. CDR3 size: 17 residues. Germline V gene data show CDR1 as SGDLS and CDR2 as YYNGEE. V gave up 2 bases and J gave up 0 bases; unmatched junction bases: 8.

The rearrangement uses TRBV29-1 and TRBJ1-1, with a possible D match to TRBD1 (5 bases). The CDR3 sequence is 13 residues long. Trimming shortened V by 3 bases and J by 0 bases, and 8 bases separated the two germline ends. Looked up from germline, CDR1 is SQVTM and CDR2 is ANQGSEA. The CDR3 sequence: CSVDQGMNTEAFF. CDR3 nucleotide sequence: TGCAGCGTTGACCAGGGCATGAACACTGAAGCTTTCTTT.

The chain carries TRBV5-8 and TRBJ1-6, with D unresolved. The V and J ends lost 1 base and 9 bases respectively, with 11 bases between them. CDR1 and CDR2 from the germline V gene are SGHTS and YDEGEE. The CDR3 spans 14 residues. The CDR3 loop reads CASSLRGLGSPLHF. Written as DNA, the CDR3 is TGTGCCAGCAGCTTGAGAGGCCTGGGTTCACCCCTCCACTTT.